These 30 T cell receptor beta chains share one sample of origin, sequenced in a study of blood T cell repertoires in COVID-19. The protocol was immunoSEQ multiplex PCR, while the TCRdb copy is restricted to in-frame clones and leaves out a portion. The table has 150,000 or so clones, roughly 88% seen once; the top ten hold just over 9.5%. The sequenced sample consisted of peripheral blood. The source is a woman aged 45-65 years with acute or convalescent COVID-19.

CDR3 in amino acids: CASSLILAGADTQYF. CDR3 coding DNA: TGCGCCAGCAGCTTGATACTAGCAGGCGCAGATACGCAGTATTTT. The J gene is TRBJ2-3, the V gene TRBV5-1, with a tentative D call TRBD2 (6 bases). The germline V gene has CDR1 SGHRS and CDR2 YFSETQ. The CDR3 sequence is 15 residues long. The V end was cut by 1 base, the J end by 4 bases, with 13 bases between.

This rearrangement joins TRBV6-6 to TRBJ1-1; a possible D gene is TRBD1 (6 bases). Germline CDR1 is MNHNY and CDR2 is SVGAGI (reference sequence). Trimming shortened V by 7 bases and J by 6 bases, and 12 bases separated the two germline ends. CDR3 length equals 12 residues. DNA for the CDR3: TGTGCCAGCAATGGAGGACAGCCTGAAGCTTTCTTT. This translates into CASNGGQPEAFF.

The chain couples TRBV2 to TRBJ1-1; TRBD1 is a possible D gene (5 bases). The germline V and J ends were trimmed by 4 bases and 4 bases, with 13 bases remaining between them. The CDR3 sequence is 14 residues long. The V gene's germline CDR1 is SNHLY and CDR2 FYNNEI. CDR3 DNA: TGTGCCAGCAGTGTTCAGACAGTCGGCACTGAAGCTTTCTTT. Its protein product is CASSVQTVGTEAFF. Full variable domain (outside the CDR3, taken from reference TRBV2 and TRBJ1-1): EPEVTQTPSHQVTQMGQEVILRCVPISNHLYFYWYRQILGQKVEFLVSFYNNEISEKSEIFDDQFSVERPDGSNFTLKIRSTKLEDSAMYFCASSVQTVGTEAFFGQGTRLTVV.

The chain combines TRBV7-8 with TRBJ2-7; TRBD1 might be the D (6 bases). The CDR3 runs 15 residues. V lost 5 bases, J lost 6 bases, and 20 bases lay in between. Germline CDR1 and CDR2: SGHVS and FQNEAQ. CDR3 loop: CASSPQGSSPTEQYF. Here the CDR3 DNA reads TGTGCCAGCAGCCCCCAGGGGAGTTCCCCTACCGAGCAGTACTTC.

This sequence joins TRBV5-1 and TRBJ2-2; 10 bases map to TRBD2. This CDR3 has 15 residues. V dropped 4 bases and J dropped 5; count of bases not matched to a gene: 5. Germline CDR1 reads SGHRS; CDR2 reads YFSETQ. Here the CDR3 DNA reads TGCGCCAGCAGCAGGACTAGCGGCCAGACCGGGGAGCTGTTTTTT. Protein product: CASSRTSGQTGELFF.

The V and J genes are TRBV10-3 and TRBJ2-5; 12 bases match TRBD2. The germline V gene has CDR1 ENHRY and CDR2 SYGVKD. This CDR3 comprises 18 residues. V was pared by 2 bases and J by 5 bases, with 12 bases of the junction left unmatched. This chain's CDR3 is CAISEPQTSGSARETQYF. The CDR3 DNA follows: TGTGCCATCAGTGAGCCCCAGACTAGCGGGAGCGCCAGGGAGACCCAGTACTTC.

This chain uses TRBV5-4 with TRBJ2-6, with D possibly matching TRBD1 (5 bases). The length of the CDR3 is 15 residues. Germline-derived CDR1 and CDR2 are SGHNT and YYREEE (reference sequence). The V end lost 4 bases, the J end lost 4 bases, and 12 bases lay between the germline ends. The CDR3, as DNA: TGTGCCAGCAGCATAGCCCAGGGCGGGGCCAACGTCCTGACTTTC. The encoded protein is CASSIAQGGANVLTF.

This rearrangement joins TRBV23-1 to TRBJ1-1; D not resolved. TRBV23-1 counts as an open reading frame of uncertain function. The V gene lost 3 bases and the J gene lost 2 bases, with 4 bases spanning the gap. The length of the CDR3 is 12 residues. The CDR3 bases are TGCGCCAGCAGTCATCCTAACACTGAAGCTTTCTTT. Translated, it gives CASSHPNTEAFF.

The rearrangement links TRBV7-2 to TRBJ1-4, with TRBD1 matching 9 bases. The germline CDR1 and CDR2 sequences are SGHTA and FQGNSA. The CDR3 runs to 16 residues. With V trimmed by 5 bases and J by 4 bases, 8 bases remained unmatched. CDR3 residues: CASSLSSGQGNEKLFF. The CDR3 nucleotides read TGTGCCAGCAGCCTCTCCTCGGGACAGGGTAATGAAAAACTGTTTTTT.

The rearrangement links TRBV19 to TRBJ2-7; D not resolved. V lost 6 bases and J 4 bases, leaving 10 bases between the germline ends. This CDR3 is built from 12 residues. The germline V gene encodes CDR1 LNHDA and CDR2 SQIVND (reference sequence). CDR3 protein: CASSPGGYEQYF. The DNA for the CDR3 is TGTGCCAGTAGCCCAGGTGGGTACGAGCAGTACTTC. Together with reference TRBV19 and TRBJ2-7, the CDR3 gives the full variable domain: DGGITQSPKYLFRKEGQNVTLSCEQNLNHDAMYWYRQDPGQGLRLIYYSQIVNDFQKGDIAEGYSVSREKKESFPLTVTSAQKNPTAFYLCASSPGGYEQYFGPGTRLTVT.

The genes are TRBV5-1 and TRBJ1-2; possible D gene TRBD1, 5 bases. V lost 2 bases, J lost 7 bases, and 12 bases lay in between. Germline lookup yields CDR1 SGHRS and CDR2 YFSETQ. The CDR3 sequence is 13 residues long. The DNA of the CDR3 is TGCGCCAGCAGCTTTGAACAGGATTCTGGCTACACCTTC. Amino acid sequence: CASSFEQDSGYTF.

The chain joins TRBV19 to TRBJ2-7; 11 nucleotides match TRBD1. CDR1 is LNHDA and CDR2 is SQIVND in the germline V gene (reference sequence). Trimming cost V 8 bases and J 0 bases; bases outside gene matches: 9. The length of the CDR3 is 16 residues. The CDR3 reads CASSRTGGLSSYEQYF. Written as DNA, the CDR3 is TGTGCCAGTTCTAGGACAGGGGGCCTCTCCTCCTACGAGCAGTACTTC.

The V and J genes are TRBV27 and TRBJ2-1; D is perhaps TRBD2 (6 bases). The germline CDR1 and CDR2 sequences are MNHEY and SMNVEV (reference sequence). This CDR3 comprises 13 residues. V was pared by 3 bases and J by 5 bases, with 8 bases between. CDR3 amino acids: CASSFSGNNEQFF. The CDR3 DNA reads TGTGCCAGCAGTTTTAGCGGCAACAATGAGCAGTTCTTC.

This clone was detected once. The rearrangement joins TRBV21-1 to TRBJ1-1; whether TRBD1, the table's D call, matches the DNA was not checked. TRBV21-1 has pseudogene status. The CDR3 length is 15 residues. The CDR3 protein is CASSKEVGPNTEAFF. The CDR3 region has the DNA TGTGCCAGCAGCAAAGAGGTGGGCCCGAACACTGAAGCTTTCTTT.

CDR3 in amino acids: CASSLNAPSAGSGANVLTF. The DNA of the CDR3 is TGTGCCAGCAGCTTAAATGCCCCGAGTGCAGGGTCTGGGGCCAACGTCCTGACTTTC. J is TRBJ2-6 and V is TRBV7-3, with D tentatively TRBD1 (5 bases). Trimming cost V 1 base and J 1 base, with 17 bases left between them. From germline, CDR1 is SGHTA and CDR2 FQGTGA. CDR3 length equals 19 residues. Full variable domain (rest looked up from reference TRBV7-3 and TRBJ2-6): GAGVSQTPSNKVTEKGKYVELRCDPISGHTALYWYRQSLGQGPEFLIYFQGTGAADDSGLPNDRFFAVRPEGSVSTLKIQRTERGDSAVYLCASSLNAPSAGSGANVLTFGAGSRLTVL.

The chain is built from TRBV7-9 and TRBJ1-5, with D uncertain. V was cut by 4 bases and J by 3 bases, with 13 bases left in between. Germline CDR1 SEHNR, CDR2 FQNEAQ (reference sequence). This CDR3 is built from 15 residues. This CDR3 reads CASSSGTRNNQPQHF. DNA for the CDR3: TGTGCCAGCAGCTCAGGAACACGGAACAATCAGCCCCAGCATTTT.

The chain recombines TRBV19 with TRBJ1-5; perhaps TRBD1 as D (5 bases). Germline CDR1 and CDR2: LNHDA and SQIVND (reference sequence). The CDR3 sequence is 18 residues long. V was cut by 3 bases and J by 3 bases, with 21 bases left in between. CDR3 in amino acids: CASSIGRTQGLNNQPQHF. In DNA, the CDR3 is TGTGCCAGTAGTATCGGGAGGACCCAGGGACTTAACAATCAGCCCCAGCATTTT.

This chain uses TRBV2 with TRBJ2-1; perhaps TRBD1 as D (5 bases). The CDR3 covers 13 residues. V was pared by 4 bases and J by 7 bases, with 11 bases between. Germline V CDR1 and CDR2: SNHLY, FYNNEI. In nucleotides, the CDR3 is TGTGCCAGCAGTGTGTCCCAGGGAAATGAGCAGTTCTTC. Translation: CASSVSQGNEQFF. Using reference TRBV2 and TRBJ2-1 for the parts outside the CDR3, the full variable domain is EPEVTQTPSHQVTQMGQEVILRCVPISNHLYFYWYRQILGQKVEFLVSFYNNEISEKSEIFDDQFSVERPDGSNFTLKIRSTKLEDSAMYFCASSVSQGNEQFFGPGTRLTVL.

The table lists this clone with a count of one. The chain links TRBV10-2 to TRBJ2-5, with D perhaps TRBD2 (7 bases). Between the trimmed V and J ends, which lost 4 bases and 3 bases, there was a span of 18 bases. The germline gives CDR1 WSHSY, CDR2 SAAADI. The CDR3 has 16 residues. The CDR3, as DNA: TGCGCCAGCAGTGGCGAACTAGGGGGGGAAAAAGAGACCCAGTACTTC. It translates to CASSGELGGEKETQYF.

CDR3 nucleotide sequence: TGCAGTGCTAGCGGGAGGCATGAGCAGTTCTTC. Translating gives CSASGRHEQFF. The chain is built from TRBV20-1 and TRBJ2-1, with TRBD2 matching over 7 bases. The CDR3 runs to 11 residues. V gave up 3 bases and J gave up 8 bases; unmatched junction bases: 1. In germline, CDR1 is DFQATT, CDR2 SNEGSKA (reference sequence).

V is TRBV7-9 and J is TRBJ2-4; 16 bases line up with TRBD2. Germline V CDR1 and CDR2: SEHNR, FQNEAQ (reference sequence). J gave up 4 bases and V 5 bases, and 8 bases lay outside the gene matches. The CDR3 runs to 18 residues. DNA for the CDR3: TGTGCCAGCAGCCCACCCTTGGGACTAGCGGGGGGGAAAAACATTCAGTACTTC. This translates into CASSPPLGLAGGKNIQYF. Complete variable domain (other parts from reference TRBV7-9 and TRBJ2-4): DTGVSQNPRHKITKRGQNVTFRCDPISEHNRLYWYRQTLGQGPEFLTYFQNEAQLEKSRLLSDRFSAERPKGSFSTLEIQRTEQGDSAMYLCASSPPLGLAGGKNIQYFGAGTRLSVL.

This clone turned up a few times. The chain has TRBV7-2 and TRBJ1-1, with D maybe TRBD1 (5 bases). Germline V gene sequence: CDR1 SGHTA, CDR2 FQGNSA. The CDR3 consists of 14 residues. Trimming shortened V by 6 bases and J by 3 bases, and 14 bases separated the two germline ends. CDR3 region: CASRKGQLHTEAFF. The CDR3 DNA is TGTGCCAGCAGGAAGGGGCAGTTACACACTGAAGCTTTCTTT.

This chain uses TRBV29-1 with TRBJ2-2; 10 nucleotides agree with TRBD1. Germline-derived CDR1 and CDR2 are SQVTM and ANQGSEA. The ends lost 4 bases at V and 0 bases at J; junction bases unmatched: 2. CDR3 length: 15 amino acids. The CDR3, as DNA: TGCAGCGTTGGGGGACAGGGGACGAACACCGGGGAGCTGTTTTTT. Residues: CSVGGQGTNTGELFF.

J is TRBJ2-7 and V is TRBV27; 8 bases are a match to TRBD1. The V and J ends lost 5 bases and 3 bases, in that order; junction bases with no gene match: 9. The CDR3 consists of 15 residues. CDR1 is MNHEY, CDR2 SMNVEV, per germline (reference sequence). In DNA, the CDR3 is TGTGCCAGCAGTATATGGGCAGGGGGCGGCTACGAGCAGTACTTC. It encodes CASSIWAGGGYEQYF.

V and J are TRBV7-9 and TRBJ1-5, with D possibly being TRBD1 (5 bases). CDR1 and CDR2 (germline): SEHNR, FQNEAQ (reference sequence). This CDR3 spans 14 amino acids. The V end was cut by 5 bases, the J end by 2 bases, with 10 bases between. CDR3 in amino acids: CASSLGEGNQPQHF. CDR3 coding DNA: TGTGCCAGCAGCCTAGGGGAGGGCAATCAGCCCCAGCATTTT.

The V call is TRBV18, the J call TRBJ1-5, with 7 bases lining up with TRBD1. The germline V gene encodes CDR1 KGHSH and CDR2 LQKENI. The CDR3 is 14 amino acids. The V and J ends lost 4 bases and 3 bases, in that order; junction bases with no gene match: 3. DNA of the CDR3: TGTGCCAGCTCACAAGGGACAGTCAATCAGCCCCAGCATTTT. It translates to CASSQGTVNQPQHF. Full variable domain (remainder filled in from reference TRBV18 and TRBJ1-5): NAGVMQNPRHLVRRRGQEARLRCSPMKGHSHVYWYRQLPEEGLKFMVYLQKENIIDESGMPKERFSAEFPKEGPSILRIQQVVRGDSAAYFCASSQGTVNQPQHFGDGTRLSIL.

The DNA for the CDR3 is TGCGCCAGCAGCTACGCCGGACATAGGAACACTGAAGCTTTCTTT. It encodes CASSYAGHRNTEAFF. The chain uses TRBV5-1 and TRBJ1-1, with a weak D call TRBD1 (5 bases). V shed 3 bases and J shed 1 base, with 13 bases lying between them. The CDR3 covers 15 residues. Germline assignment: CDR1 SGHRS and CDR2 YFSETQ.

This chain joins TRBV9 and TRBJ2-1; 11 bases map to TRBD2. With 2 bases clipped from V and 9 bases from J, the junction kept 7 bases outside the gene matches. This CDR3 has 15 amino acids. CDR1 is SGDLS and CDR2 is YYNGEE in the germline V gene. The CDR3 DNA is TGTGCCAGCAGCGTCGTTAGCGGGGGGGCGAGTGAGCAGTTCTTC. This codes for CASSVVSGGASEQFF.

V gene TRBV5-1 combines with J gene TRBJ1-4, with D tentatively TRBD1 (5 bases). The CDR3 consists of 16 residues. CDR1 is SGHRS and CDR2 is YFSETQ in the germline V gene. Trimming took off 3 bases at V and 0 bases at J, with 12 bases between the two ends. The CDR3 loop is CASSYTTTATNEKLFF. The CDR3 region has the DNA TGCGCCAGCAGCTATACAACGACAGCAACTAATGAAAAACTGTTTTTT.

The rearrangement links TRBV6-6 to TRBJ1-5; 7 positions agree with TRBD1. Germline CDR1 is MNHNY and CDR2 is SVGAGI (reference sequence). Trimming at V came to 8 bases and at J to 2 bases, leaving 3 bases not matched to a gene. The CDR3 runs 13 residues. This chain's CDR3 is CASQTGGNQPQHF. CDR3 DNA sequence: TGTGCCAGCCAAACAGGGGGCAATCAGCCCCAGCATTTT.